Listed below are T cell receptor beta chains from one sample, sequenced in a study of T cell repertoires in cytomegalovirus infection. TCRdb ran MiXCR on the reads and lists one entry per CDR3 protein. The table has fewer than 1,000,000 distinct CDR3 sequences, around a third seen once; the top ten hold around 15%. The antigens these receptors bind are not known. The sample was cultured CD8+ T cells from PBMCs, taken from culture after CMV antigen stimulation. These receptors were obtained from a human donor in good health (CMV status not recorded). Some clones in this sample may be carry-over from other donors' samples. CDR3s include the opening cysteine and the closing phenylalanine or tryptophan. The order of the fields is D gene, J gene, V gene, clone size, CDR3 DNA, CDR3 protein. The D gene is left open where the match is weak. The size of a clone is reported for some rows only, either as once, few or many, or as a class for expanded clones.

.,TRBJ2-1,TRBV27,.,TGTGCCAGCAGCCCTTGGCGAAGCCGGGTGAATGAGCAGTTCTTC,CASSPWRSRVNEQFF
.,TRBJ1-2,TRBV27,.,TGTGCCAGCAGTTTCAGCAGCGTCTATGGCTACACCTTC,CASSFSSVYGYTF
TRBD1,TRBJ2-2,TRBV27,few,TGTGCCAGCAGTCTCTTCGGACAGGGGAAGAGCACCGGGGAGCTGTTTTTT,CASSLFGQGKSTGELFF
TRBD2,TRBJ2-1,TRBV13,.,TGTGCCAGCAGCTTAGGGGCGGGGGGGCGCAGTGAGCAGTTCTTC,CASSLGAGGRSEQFF
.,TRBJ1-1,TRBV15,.,TGTGCCACCAGCAGGAACGGACTCCGGAACACTGAAGCTTTCTTT,CATSRNGLRNTEAFF
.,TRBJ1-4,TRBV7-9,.,TGTGGCAGCAGCCCCGAGGGGGGGCGAGAAAAACTGTTTTTT,CGSSPEGGREKLFF
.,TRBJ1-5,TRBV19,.,TGTGCCAGTAGTTCGGAGACCCCGGGGCCCCAGCATTTT,CASSSETPGPQHF
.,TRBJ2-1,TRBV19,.,TGTGCCAGTAGTAGGCAGCGAACCTACAATGAGCAGTTCTTC,CASSRQRTYNEQFF
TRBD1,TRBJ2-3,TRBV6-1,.,TGTGCCAGCAGTTGGGAGGGACAGGGTGGGACGAAGGATACGCAGTATTTT,CASSWEGQGGTKDTQYF
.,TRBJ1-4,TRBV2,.,TGTGCCAGCAATGGAGAAACTAATGAAAAACTGTTTTTT,CASNGETNEKLFF
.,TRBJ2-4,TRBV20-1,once,TGCAGTGCTAGACTTCCAAACAAAAACATTCAGTACTTC,CSARLPNKNIQYF
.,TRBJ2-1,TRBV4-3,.,TGCGCCAGCAGCCAAGAGCGGCGTCTCCACAATGAGCAGTTCTTC,CASSQERRLHNEQFF
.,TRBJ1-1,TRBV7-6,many,TGTGCCAGCAGCTTAGGGGTGACGAACACTGAAGCTTTCTTT,CASSLGVTNTEAFF
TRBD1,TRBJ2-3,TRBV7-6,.,TGTGCCAGCCGGGACAGGATTACAGATACGCAGTATTTT,CASRDRITDTQYF
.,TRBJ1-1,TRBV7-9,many,TGTGCCAGCAGCTCAGACCGGGGGCGGAACACTGAAGCTTTCTTT,CASSSDRGRNTEAFF
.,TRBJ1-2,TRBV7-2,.,TGTGCCAGCAGCTTAGTTGGAAACGAGGATGGCTACACCTTC,CASSLVGNEDGYTF
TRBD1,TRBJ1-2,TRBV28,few,TGTGCCAGCAGTTTAGGCAGCAGGGGGCACGGTGGCTACACCTTC,CASSLGSRGHGGYTF
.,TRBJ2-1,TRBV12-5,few,TGTGCTAGTGGTTTGAACAGGGAGGATGAGCAGTTCTTC,CASGLNREDEQFF
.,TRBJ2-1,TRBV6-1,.,TGTGCCAGCAGAGTTTGGGATGAGCAGTTCTTC,CASRVWDEQFF
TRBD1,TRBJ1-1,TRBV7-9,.,TGTGCCAGCAGCTTACGCAGGGGGCGTATGGACACTGAAGCTTTCTTT,CASSLRRGRMDTEAFF
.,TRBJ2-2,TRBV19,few,TGTGCCAGTACCGGGTCACTCCGGGAGCTGTTTTTT,CASTGSLRELFF
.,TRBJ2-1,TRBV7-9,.,TGTGCCAGCAACAAACAAGGACATATGATCAATGAGCAGTTCTTC,CASNKQGHMINEQFF
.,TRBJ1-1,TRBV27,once,TGTGCCAGCAGCCCCCGGGGGTCCTTAGGGGCTTTCTTT,CASSPRGSLGAFF
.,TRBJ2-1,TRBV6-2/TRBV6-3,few,TGTGCCAGCAGTCCCCTTAACATAGAGCAGTTCTTC,CASSPLNIEQFF
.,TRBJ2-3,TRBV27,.,TGTGCCAGCAGTCCCCAGGGGCGAGATACGCAGTATTTT,CASSPQGRDTQYF
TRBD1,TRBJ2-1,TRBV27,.,TGTGCCAGCAGTTCGGGACAGCTAAACTACAATGAGCAGTTCTTC,CASSSGQLNYNEQFF
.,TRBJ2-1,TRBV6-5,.,TGTGCCAGCAGTTACTGGGGGGCCCACAATGAGCAGTTCTTC,CASSYWGAHNEQFF
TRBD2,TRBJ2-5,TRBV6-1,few,TGTGCCAGCAGCCCCGGGAGGGTAAGGGAGACCCAGTACTTC,CASSPGRVRETQYF
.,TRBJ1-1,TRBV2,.,TGTGCCAGCTTAGAGGCAGGGAACACTGAAGCTTTCTTT,CASLEAGNTEAFF
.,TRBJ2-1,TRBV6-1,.,TGTGCCAGCAGTGAGCAGGGGACTTACAATGAGCAGTTCTTC,CASSEQGTYNEQFF
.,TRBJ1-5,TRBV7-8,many,TGTGCCAGCAGCTTAGACATAACCGTAAATCAGCCCCAGCATTTT,CASSLDITVNQPQHF
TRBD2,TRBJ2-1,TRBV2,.,TGTGCCATCTTACAGGTAGCGGGTAATACATACAATGAGCAGTTCTTC,CAILQVAGNTYNEQFF
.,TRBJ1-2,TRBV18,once,TGTGCCAGCTCACCGGAAAAAGATTTTGGCTACACCTTC,CASSPEKDFGYTF
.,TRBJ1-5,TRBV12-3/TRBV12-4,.,TGTGCCAGCTCTCAGTCCAGATCCTATCAGCCCCAGCATTTT,CASSQSRSYQPQHF
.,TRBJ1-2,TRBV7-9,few,TGTGCCAGCAGCGCGATCGGGACAATCTATGGCTACACCTTC,CASSAIGTIYGYTF
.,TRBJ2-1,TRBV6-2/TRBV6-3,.,TGTGCCAGCAGTTCATCGGCGGGGTACAATGAGCAGTTCTTC,CASSSSAGYNEQFF
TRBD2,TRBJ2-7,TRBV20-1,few,TGCAGTGCTAGGACGGCGGGGGATTACGAGCAGTACTTC,CSARTAGDYEQYF
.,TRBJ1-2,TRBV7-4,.,TGTGCCAGCAGCTCCCCTGGGGCCTCTACTAACTATGGCTACACCTTC,CASSSPGASTNYGYTF
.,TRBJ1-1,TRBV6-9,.,TGTGCCAGCACCCAAATGGGGACGAACACTGAAGCTTTCTTT,CASTQMGTNTEAFF
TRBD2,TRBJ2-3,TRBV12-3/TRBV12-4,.,TGTGCCAGCAGTTTGGCTCTAGCGGGGGGACAAGGTAGCACAGATACGCAGTATTTT,CASSLALAGGQGSTDTQYF
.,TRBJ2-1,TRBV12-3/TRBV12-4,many,TGTGCCAGCAGTTTTTCCGCAGGGCAGCTGAATGAGCAGTTCTTC,CASSFSAGQLNEQFF
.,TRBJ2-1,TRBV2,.,TGTGCCAGCACCCCAACCCCCGCGGGGTCCTACAATGAGCAGTTCTTC,CASTPTPAGSYNEQFF